A single sample gave rise to the 7 T cell receptor beta chains below, sequenced in a study of Graves' ophthalmopathy and Graves' hyperthyroidism. TCR beta CDR3 regions were amplified from RNA transcripts. HTBI primers primed a first-round RT-PCR, and a second-round multiplex PCR followed. TCRdb recomputed calls from the multiplex PCR reads with MiXCR, one row per CDR3 protein. The sample records around 1,200,000 distinct CDR3 sequences, 35% to 40% being singletons. Sequenced material: peripheral blood or thyroid tissue (not recorded which). Receptors were obtained from an adult man with Graves' hyperthyroidism.

This clonotype turned up a few times. This could be a read error, since a much larger clone is one nucleotide away. The V call is TRBV2, the J call TRBJ1-4; D is perhaps TRBD1 (5 bases). CDR1 is SNHLY, CDR2 FYNNEI, per germline. The CDR3 length is 16 residues. CDR3 amino acids: CASSTRKTVTSEKLFF. The CDR3 region has the DNA TGTGCCAGCAGTACCAGGAAGACAGTCACTAGTGAAAAACTGTTTTTT.

Worth noting for this clonotype: Because it lacks the conserved phenylalanine or tryptophan at the end, this CDR3 is likely a read error. The DNA is left out, because the CDR3 cannot be placed on it with certainty; the CDR3 is given as TCRdb lists it. The rearrangement links TRBV10-3 to TRBJ1-3. The CDR3 extends over 10 residues, inclusive of both ends. Germline V gene sequence: CDR1 ENHRY, CDR2 SYGVKD. This CDR3 reads CAIRETPSNT.

This clonotype appeared many times. The rearrangement joins TRBV10-2 to TRBJ1-3; a possible D gene is TRBD1 (5 bases). V gave up 6 bases and J gave up 0 bases, with 12 bases separating them. CDR3 length equals 15 residues. Germline loops: CDR1 WSHSY, CDR2 SAAADI. The CDR3 is CASRGTLSSGNTIYF. DNA of the CDR3: TGCGCCAGCAGAGGGACTCTGAGCTCTGGAAACACCATATATTTT.

The chain joins TRBV5-1 to TRBJ1-2; D call uncertain. V was clipped by 4 bases and J by 0 bases, with 7 bases between them. Germline-derived CDR1 and CDR2 are SGHRS and YFSETQ. The CDR3 loop spans 13 amino acids. The CDR3: CASSTIPNYGYTF. CDR3 bases: TGCGCCAGCAGCACCATTCCTAACTATGGCTACACCTTC. Full variable domain (outside the CDR3, taken from reference TRBV5-1 and TRBJ1-2): KAGVTQTPRYLIKTRGQQVTLSCSPISGHRSVSWYQQTPGQGLQFLFEYFSETQRNKGNFPGRFSGRQFSNSRSEMNVSTLELGDSALYLCASSTIPNYGYTFGSGTRLTVV.

The J gene is TRBJ1-1, the V gene TRBV4-3; tentative D call: TRBD1 (5 bases). The CDR3 has 13 residues. V lost 3 bases and J 3 bases, leaving 8 bases between the germline ends. The germline gives CDR1 LGHNA, CDR2 YSLEER. The CDR3 bases are TGCGCCAGCAGCCACCCAGGGTACACTGAAGCTTTCTTT. Its translation is CASSHPGYTEAFF.

This clonotype came up a few times. The rearrangement joins TRBV19 to TRBJ2-7, with D tentatively TRBD1 or TRBD2 (5 bases each). The CDR3 covers 12 residues. Germline lookup yields CDR1 LNHDA and CDR2 SQIVND (reference sequence). Trimming took 3 bases from V and 6 from J, leaving 9 bases between them. CDR3: CASSMGESEQYF. In DNA, the CDR3 is TGTGCCAGTAGTATGGGGGAGAGCGAGCAGTACTTC.

This clonotype was counted a few times. The DNA of the CDR3 is TGTGCCAGCAGCTTAGCCCAGGGTTCCTCATATGGCTACACCTTC. Its protein is CASSLAQGSSYGYTF. The genes are TRBV11-2 and TRBJ1-2, with D perhaps TRBD1 (5 bases). The CDR3 runs 15 residues. Trimming left V 1 base short and J 5 bases short, with 14 bases between. Germline V lookup: CDR1 SGHAT, CDR2 FQNNGV.